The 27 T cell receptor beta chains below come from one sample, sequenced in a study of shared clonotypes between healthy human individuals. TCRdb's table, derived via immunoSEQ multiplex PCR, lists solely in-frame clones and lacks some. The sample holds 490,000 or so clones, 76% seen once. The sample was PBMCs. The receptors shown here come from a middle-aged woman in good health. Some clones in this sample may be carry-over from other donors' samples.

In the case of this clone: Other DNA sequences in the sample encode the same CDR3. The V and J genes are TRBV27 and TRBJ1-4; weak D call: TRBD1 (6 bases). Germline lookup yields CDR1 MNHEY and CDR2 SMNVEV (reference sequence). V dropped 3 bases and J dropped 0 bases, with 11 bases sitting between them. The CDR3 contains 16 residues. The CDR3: CASSFAGATTNEKLFF. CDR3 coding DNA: TGTGCCAGCAGTTTCGCAGGGGCGACAACTAATGAAAAACTGTTTTTT.

The CDR3: CASSWTGDTEAFF. CDR3 bases: TGTGCCAGCAGCTGGACAGGGGACACTGAAGCTTTCTTT. The rearrangement joins TRBV7-9 to TRBJ1-1; the match to TRBD1 covers 9 bases. The CDR3 has 13 residues. Germline CDR1 reads SEHNR; CDR2 reads FQNEAQ (reference sequence). V shed 4 bases, J shed 3 bases, and the junction held 0 bases outside the gene matches.

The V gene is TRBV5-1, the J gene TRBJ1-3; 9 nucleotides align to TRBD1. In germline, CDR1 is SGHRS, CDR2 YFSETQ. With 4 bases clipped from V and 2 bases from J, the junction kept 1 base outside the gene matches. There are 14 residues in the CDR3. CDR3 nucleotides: TGCGCCAGCAGCAGGGACAGGGCTGGAAACACCATATATTTT. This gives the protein CASSRDRAGNTIYF.

The CDR3 region is CASSNPRQGPSYEQYF. CDR3 bases: TGTGCCAGCAGTAACCCACGACAGGGACCGTCCTACGAGCAGTACTTC. The chain joins TRBV27 to TRBJ2-7, with 7 nucleotides matching TRBD1. Germline V gives CDR1 MNHEY, CDR2 SMNVEV (reference sequence). Germline trimming cut 5 bases from V and 1 base from J; bases unmatched to any gene: 11. The CDR3 contains 16 residues.

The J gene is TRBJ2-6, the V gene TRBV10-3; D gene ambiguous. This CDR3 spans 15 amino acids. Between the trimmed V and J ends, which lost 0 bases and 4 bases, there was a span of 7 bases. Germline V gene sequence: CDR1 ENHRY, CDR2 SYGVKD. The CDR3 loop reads CAISESGIGANVLTF. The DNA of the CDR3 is TGTGCCATCAGTGAGTCAGGGATAGGGGCCAACGTCCTGACTTTC.

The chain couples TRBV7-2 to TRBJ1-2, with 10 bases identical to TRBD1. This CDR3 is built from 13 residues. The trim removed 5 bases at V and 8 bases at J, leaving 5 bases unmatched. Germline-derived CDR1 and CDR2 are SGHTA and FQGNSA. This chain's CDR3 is CASSPGTGEGYTF. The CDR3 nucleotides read TGTGCCAGCAGCCCTGGGACAGGGGAAGGCTACACCTTC.

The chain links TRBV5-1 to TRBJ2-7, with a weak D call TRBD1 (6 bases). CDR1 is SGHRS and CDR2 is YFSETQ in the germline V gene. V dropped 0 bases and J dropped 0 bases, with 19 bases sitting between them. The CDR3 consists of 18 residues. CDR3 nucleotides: TGCGCCAGCAGCTTGGTTGCCTCGCCGAGGGGGAGCTCCTACGAGCAGTACTTC. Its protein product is CASSLVASPRGSSYEQYF.

CDR3 nucleotides: TGTGCCAGTTCGGTGGGGACAGAGACCTACGAGCAGTACTTC. As protein: CASSVGTETYEQYF. This chain links TRBV19 with TRBJ2-7; TRBD1 agrees at 7 bases. Losses at the gene ends were 8 bases for V and 2 bases for J; bases not matched to a gene: 9. CDR1 and CDR2 from the germline V gene are LNHDA and SQIVND (reference sequence). The CDR3 spans 14 residues.

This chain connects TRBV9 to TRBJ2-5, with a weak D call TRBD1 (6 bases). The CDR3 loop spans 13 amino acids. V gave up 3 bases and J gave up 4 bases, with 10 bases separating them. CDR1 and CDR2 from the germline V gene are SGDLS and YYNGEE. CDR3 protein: CASSAGTRETQYF. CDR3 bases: TGTGCCAGCAGCGCCGGGACAAGAGAGACCCAGTACTTC.

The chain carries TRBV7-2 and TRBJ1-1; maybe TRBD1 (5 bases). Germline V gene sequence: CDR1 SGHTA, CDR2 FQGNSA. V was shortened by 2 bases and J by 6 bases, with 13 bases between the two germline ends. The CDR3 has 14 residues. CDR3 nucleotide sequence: TGTGCCAGCAGCTTACGGAGGGAAGGGGCTGAAGCTTTCTTT. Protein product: CASSLRREGAEAFF.

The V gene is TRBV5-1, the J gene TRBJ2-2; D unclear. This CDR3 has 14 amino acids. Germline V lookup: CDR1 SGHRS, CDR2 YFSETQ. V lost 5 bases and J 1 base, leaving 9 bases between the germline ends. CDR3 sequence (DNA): TGCGCCAGCAGTGGGTACAAGAACACCGGGGAGCTGTTTTTT. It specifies CASSGYKNTGELFF.

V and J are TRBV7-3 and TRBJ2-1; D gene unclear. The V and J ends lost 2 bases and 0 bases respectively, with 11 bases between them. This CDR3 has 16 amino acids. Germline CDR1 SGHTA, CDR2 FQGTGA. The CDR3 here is CASSLGGTNSYNEQFF. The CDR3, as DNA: TGTGCCAGCAGCTTAGGTGGCACCAACTCCTACAATGAGCAGTTCTTC.

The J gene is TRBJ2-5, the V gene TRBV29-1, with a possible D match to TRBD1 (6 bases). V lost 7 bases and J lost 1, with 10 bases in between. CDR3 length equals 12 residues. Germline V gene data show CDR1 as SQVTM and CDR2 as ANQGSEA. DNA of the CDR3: TGCAGCGGGGGACAAGCCCAAGAGACCCAGTACTTC. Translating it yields CSGGQAQETQYF.

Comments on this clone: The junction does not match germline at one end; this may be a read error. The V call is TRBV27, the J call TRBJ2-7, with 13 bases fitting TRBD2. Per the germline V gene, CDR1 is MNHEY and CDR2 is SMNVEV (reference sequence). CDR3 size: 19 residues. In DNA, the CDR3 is TGTGCCTGCAGTTTATGGGCAGATACGCGACTAGCGGGAGGCGAGGAGCAGTACTTC. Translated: CACSLWADTRLAGGEEQYF.

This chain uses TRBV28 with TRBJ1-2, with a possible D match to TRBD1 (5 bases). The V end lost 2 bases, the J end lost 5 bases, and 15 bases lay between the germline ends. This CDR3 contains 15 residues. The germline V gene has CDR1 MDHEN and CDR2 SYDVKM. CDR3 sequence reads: CASSLIRGQGYGYTF. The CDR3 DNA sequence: TGTGCCAGCAGTTTAATAAGGGGCCAAGGGTATGGCTACACCTTC.

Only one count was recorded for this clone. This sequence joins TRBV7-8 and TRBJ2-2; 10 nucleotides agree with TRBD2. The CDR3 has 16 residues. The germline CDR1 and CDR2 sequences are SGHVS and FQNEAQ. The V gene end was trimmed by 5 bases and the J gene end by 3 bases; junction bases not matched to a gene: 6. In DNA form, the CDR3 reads TGTGCCAGCAGCACCCGGACTAGCGGATACACCGGGGAGCTGTTTTTT. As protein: CASSTRTSGYTGELFF.

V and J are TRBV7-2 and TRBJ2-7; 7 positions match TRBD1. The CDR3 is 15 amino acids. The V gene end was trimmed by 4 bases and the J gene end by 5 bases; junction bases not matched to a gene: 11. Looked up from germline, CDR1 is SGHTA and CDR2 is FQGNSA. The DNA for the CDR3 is TGTGCCAGCAGCTCTGTGGGACAGACTTCCCACGAGCAGTACTTC. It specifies CASSSVGQTSHEQYF.

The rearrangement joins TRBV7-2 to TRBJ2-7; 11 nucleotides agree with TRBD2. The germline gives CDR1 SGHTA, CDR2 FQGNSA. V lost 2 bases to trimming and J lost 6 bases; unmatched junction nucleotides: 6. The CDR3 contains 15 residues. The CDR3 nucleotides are TGTGCCAGCAGCTTACTAGCGGGAGGCCAGGGCGAGCAGTACTTC. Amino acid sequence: CASSLLAGGQGEQYF.

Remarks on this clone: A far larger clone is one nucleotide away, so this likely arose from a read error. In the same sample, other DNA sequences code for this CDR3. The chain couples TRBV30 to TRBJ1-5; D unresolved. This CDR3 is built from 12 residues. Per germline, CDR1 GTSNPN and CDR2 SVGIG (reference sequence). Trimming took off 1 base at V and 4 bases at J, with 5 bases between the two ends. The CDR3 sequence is CAWSAQNQPQHF. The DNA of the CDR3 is TGTGCCTGGAGTGCACAGAATCAGCCCCAGCATTTT.

CDR3 nucleotide sequence: TGTGCCAGCAGCTCCTACACAGATACGCAGTATTTT. This sequence encodes CASSSYTDTQYF. The J gene is TRBJ2-3, the V gene TRBV7-8, with D unclear. This CDR3 has 12 amino acids. V lost 4 bases and J lost 2, with 4 bases in between. Germline V gives CDR1 SGHVS, CDR2 FQNEAQ.

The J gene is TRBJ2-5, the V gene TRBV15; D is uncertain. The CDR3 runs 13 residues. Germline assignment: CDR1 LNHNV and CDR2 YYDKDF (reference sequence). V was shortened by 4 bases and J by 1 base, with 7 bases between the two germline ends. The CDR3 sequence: CATSKQPQETQYF. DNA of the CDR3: TGTGCCACCAGCAAACAGCCCCAAGAGACCCAGTACTTC.

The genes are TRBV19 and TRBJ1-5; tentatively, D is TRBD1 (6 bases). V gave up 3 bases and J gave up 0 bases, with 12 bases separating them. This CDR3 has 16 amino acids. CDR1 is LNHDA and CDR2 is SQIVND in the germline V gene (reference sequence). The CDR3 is CASSISGTLSNQPQHF. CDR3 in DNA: TGTGCCAGTAGTATCTCCGGGACACTTAGCAATCAGCCCCAGCATTTT.

CDR3 nucleotide sequence: TGTGCCAGCAGTTCCCGGACAGGGGGTGGCTATGGCTACACCTTC. Amino acid sequence: CASSSRTGGGYGYTF. J is TRBJ1-2 and V is TRBV6-5; 10 bases match TRBD1. The CDR3 is made up of 15 amino acids. Germline trimming cut 4 bases from V and 4 bases from J; bases unmatched to any gene: 6. CDR1 and CDR2 (germline): MNHEY, SVGAGI.

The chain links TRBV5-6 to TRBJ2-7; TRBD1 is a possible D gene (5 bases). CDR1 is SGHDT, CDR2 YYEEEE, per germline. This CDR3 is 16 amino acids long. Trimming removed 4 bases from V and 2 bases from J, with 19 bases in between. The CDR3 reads CASSPSSGILPYEQYF. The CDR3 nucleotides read TGTGCCAGCAGCCCAAGTTCAGGGATATTGCCCTACGAGCAGTACTTC.

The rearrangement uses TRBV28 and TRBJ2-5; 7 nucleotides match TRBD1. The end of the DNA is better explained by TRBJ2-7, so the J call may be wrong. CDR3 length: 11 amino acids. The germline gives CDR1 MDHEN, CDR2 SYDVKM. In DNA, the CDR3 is TGTGCCAGCAAACGGGACAGCGAGCAGTACTTC. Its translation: CASKRDSEQYF.

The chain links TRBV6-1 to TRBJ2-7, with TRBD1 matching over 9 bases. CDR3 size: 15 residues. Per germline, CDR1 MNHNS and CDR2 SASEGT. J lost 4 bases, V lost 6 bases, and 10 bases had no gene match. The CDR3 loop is CASSVSGTGRYEQYF. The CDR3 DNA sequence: TGTGCCAGCAGCGTATCCGGGACAGGGAGGTACGAGCAGTACTTC.

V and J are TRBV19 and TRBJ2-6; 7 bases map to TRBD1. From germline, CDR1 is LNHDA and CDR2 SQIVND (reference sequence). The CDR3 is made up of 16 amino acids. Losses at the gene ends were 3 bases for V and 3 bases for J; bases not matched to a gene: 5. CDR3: CASSIEGAIGANVLTF. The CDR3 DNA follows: TGTGCCAGTAGTATTGAGGGGGCCATTGGGGCCAACGTCCTGACTTTC.